The TCR beta chain under discussion was sequenced for a study of shared T cell receptors in the human thymus. Produced via immunoSEQ multiplex PCR; TCRdb's table is partial and in-frame only. Of hundreds of thousands of clones listed, around 87% are singletons. This same sample was also part of a study on human thymus T cells.

The clonotype originates from a boy younger than two with a congenital heart defect. What was sequenced was thymocytes.

The CDR3 nucleotides are TGTGCCAGTATCGGGAATAGGGGGCGGTTAAGTAGTGGCAATCAGCCCCAGCATTTT. Encoded protein: CASIGNRGRLSSGNQPQHF. The V gene is TRBV19, the J gene TRBJ1-5; 7 nucleotides agree with TRBD1. The CDR3 spans 19 residues. Germline values: CDR1 LNHDA, CDR2 SQIVND (reference sequence). V lost 7 bases, J lost 2 bases, and 20 bases stayed unmatched.